This is a list of T cell receptor beta chains from one sample in a study of T cells in Graves' hyperthyroidism and ophthalmopathy. TCRdb redid the calling of the multiplex PCR reads with MiXCR, one entry per CDR3 protein. The sample shows hundreds of thousands of distinct CDR3 sequences, more than 45% of them seen only once. Material for sequencing was peripheral blood or thyroid tissue (not recorded which). All receptors come from a woman younger than 35 with Graves' hyperthyroidism. The CDR3 runs from the conserved cysteine through the conserved F or W.

CDR3 length,V gene,J gene,CDR3 protein
15,TRBV29-1,TRBJ2-7,CSVGQGVSPPYEQYF
14,TRBV19,TRBJ1-5,CASRDRVYNQPQHF
13,TRBV12-5,TRBJ1-2,CASGFGTGYGYTF
13,TRBV6-5,TRBJ1-1,CASSSAGNTEAFF
13,TRBV29-1,NA,CSVSGIRYNEQFF
15,TRBV14,TRBJ1-1,CASSQDSGVWTEAFF
14,TRBV2,TRBJ2-5,CASSEGLAGLTQYF
15,TRBV6-5,TRBJ1-1,CASSYSPDGNTEAFF
12,TRBV2,TRBJ2-7,CASTGPTYEQYF
15,TRBV11-2,TRBJ1-1,CASSPQQNLYTEAFF
14,TRBV6-6,TRBJ2-5,CASSYSSSAVTQYF
14,TRBV2,TRBJ2-5,CASSLVAGWGTQYF
13,TRBV2,TRBJ1-3,CASSEPNRDTIYF
11,TRBV3-1,TRBJ2-7,CASSEEVRLYF
16,TRBV7-9,TRBJ2-5,CAISDDRTSGQETQYF
12,TRBV25-1,TRBJ1-1,CASRDRVLEAFF
14,TRBV7-3,TRBJ2-6,CASSLIAGANVLTF
13,TRBV10-2,TRBJ1-2,CASSEGGGNGYTF
15,TRBV5-1,TRBJ1-5,CASSAGTGRGQPQHF
13,TRBV29-1,TRBJ2-7,CSVVSGQGLEQYF
14,TRBV7-3,TRBJ2-3,CASSLGLAGDTQYF
14,TRBV2,TRBJ1-1,CASSPNRDRGSAFF
16,TRBV7-3,TRBJ1-4,CASNTGGDTTNEKLFF
15,TRBV5-1,TRBJ1-1,CASSLGDRGITEAFF